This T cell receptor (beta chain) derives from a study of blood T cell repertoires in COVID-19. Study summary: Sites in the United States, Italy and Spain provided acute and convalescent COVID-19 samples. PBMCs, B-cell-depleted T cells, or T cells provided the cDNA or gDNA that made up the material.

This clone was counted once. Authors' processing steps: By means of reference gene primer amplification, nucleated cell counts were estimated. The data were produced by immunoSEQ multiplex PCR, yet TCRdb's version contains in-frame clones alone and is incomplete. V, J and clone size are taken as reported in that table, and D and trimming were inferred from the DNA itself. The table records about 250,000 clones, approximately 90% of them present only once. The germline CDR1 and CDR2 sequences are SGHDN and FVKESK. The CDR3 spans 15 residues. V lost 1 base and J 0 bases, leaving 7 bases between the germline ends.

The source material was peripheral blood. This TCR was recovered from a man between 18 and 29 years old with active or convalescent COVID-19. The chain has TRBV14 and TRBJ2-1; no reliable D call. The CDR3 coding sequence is TGTGCCAGCAGCCAAGTTAGGAGCTCCTACAATGAGCAGTTCTTC. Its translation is CASSQVRSSYNEQFF. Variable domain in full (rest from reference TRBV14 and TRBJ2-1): EAGVTQFPSHSVIEKGQTVTLRCDPISGHDNLYWYRRVMGKEIKFLLHFVKESKQDESGMPNNRFLAERTGGTYSTLKVQPAELEDSGVYFCASSQVRSSYNEQFFGPGTRLTVL.